The present T cell receptor (beta chain) was sequenced within a study of siplizumab effects on memory and regulatory T cells. Notes on the study in general: Naive T cells seemed more diverse than memory cells and seemed major alloresponse contributors. Mappable alloreactive CD4+ clones were on average around 67% Treg-derived with siplizumab, roughly 30% in controls. Researchers could map only a minor fraction of alloreactive clones to unstimulated subsets.

V lost 2 bases to trimming and J lost 9 bases; unmatched junction nucleotides: 3. The length of the CDR3 is 14 residues. Germline V gene data show CDR1 as MRHNA and CDR2 as SNTAGT. In regard to this clone: The antigen is undetermined.

Sequenced by immunoSEQ multiplex PCR; TCRdb stores in-frame clones only, minus some. The sample holds about 91,000 clones, more than 85% seen once. The gene calls are TRBV6-4 and TRBJ2-1; 11 bases agree with TRBD2. The TCR was taken from a human donor in good health. Sequenced: CD8+ T cells sorted from blood. The CDR3 sequence: CASSDDLAGGEQFF. The CDR3 coding sequence is TGTGCCAGCAGTGACGATCTAGCGGGAGGTGAGCAGTTCTTC.